This T cell receptor beta chain was recorded in a study of blood T cell repertoires in COVID-19. Turning to the study itself: COVID-19 samples collected from the United States, Italy and Spain covered acute and convalescent phases. Sources were T cells, B-cell-depleted T cells, or PBMCs; the material itself was cDNA or gDNA.

The CDR3 contains 16 residues. With 5 bases clipped from V and 0 bases from J, the junction kept 9 bases outside the gene matches. Germline CDR1 is SGHTA and CDR2 is FQGNSA. Authors' data handling: Reference gene primer amplification yielded estimated nucleated cell counts. This table comes from immunoSEQ multiplex PCR, and its TCRdb copy is limited to in-frame clones, with some not included. The DNA gave D and trimming, while V, J and clone size come from that table. The sample consists of 150,000 or so clones, 60% to 85% of them appearing once. Input material: peripheral blood. The chain employs TRBV7-2 and TRBJ1-1, with TRBD1 identical over 7 bases. This sequence was found in a woman at least 80 years old with active or convalescent COVID-19. CDR3 protein: CASSGGRDSLNTEAFF. The CDR3 bases are TGTGCCAGCAGCGGAGGACGGGACAGTCTGAACACTGAAGCTTTCTTT.